Included here is one T cell receptor (beta chain) sequence, with context. This CDR3 spans 16 amino acids. The V gene end was trimmed by 2 bases and the J gene end by 5 bases; junction bases not matched to a gene: 9. Germline assignment: CDR1 SGHRS and CDR2 YFSETQ. The data originate from a study of CD8+ T cells in alopecia areata. Study-wide background: Severity scores in treated patients reflected the percentage of scalp affected.

Treatment indicated: oral pan-JAK inhibitor, 5-10 mg twice daily. cDNA reverse transcribed from extracted RNA served as the sequencing template. Assay: immunoSEQ multiplex PCR; the TCRdb copy retains only in-frame clones and omits some. The top ten hold around 25% of the sample, which has roughly 140,000 clones, about four fifths seen once. Specimen: CD8+ T cells sorted from blood, collected at week 4, from a patient treated with tofacitinib. This TCR came from a human donor with alopecia areata. The chain couples TRBV5-1 to TRBJ2-3; 9 bases align to TRBD1. The chain's CDR3 is CASSFPRQGVQDTQYF. The CDR3, as DNA: TGCGCCAGCAGCTTCCCGAGACAGGGGGTACAAGATACGCAGTATTTT. Filled out from reference TRBV5-1 and TRBJ2-3, the complete variable domain reads KAGVTQTPRYLIKTRGQQVTLSCSPISGHRSVSWYQQTPGQGLQFLFEYFSETQRNKGNFPGRFSGRQFSNSRSEMNVSTLELGDSALYLCASSFPRQGVQDTQYFGPGTRLTVL.